Here is one T cell receptor (beta chain) with its context. A much larger clone differs from this one at a single base, so this may be a read error. It was with a sample-barcoded 5' primer and a J-beta primer mix that a second PCR of roughly 6 to 12 cycles was run. TCRdb independently ran MiXCR on the 5' RACE reads; one entry per CDR3 protein. The data show about 700,000 distinct CDR3 sequences, 32% seen once. The sample comes from a study of blood T cells in healthy people across ages. Across the whole study: Per two T cells, template switching captured roughly one barcoded beta molecule.

V was cut by 2 bases and J by 11 bases, with 22 bases left in between. In germline, CDR1 is SGHRS, CDR2 YFSETQ. The length of the CDR3 is 15 residues. Healthy individuals of Caucasian origin from Russia, aged roughly 6 to 95, served as donors. Peripheral blood from each donor was collected in a volume of approximately 10 milliliters. V is TRBV5-1 and J is TRBJ2-5; the D call may be TRBD1 or TRBD2 (5 bases each). Sequences were obtained from blood. The receptor was derived from a woman of 80 years or more in good health. The CDR3 protein is CASSFDGAVGNEQYF. In nucleotides, the CDR3 is TGCGCCAGCAGCTTTGACGGGGCAGTCGGGAATGAGCAGTACTTC.